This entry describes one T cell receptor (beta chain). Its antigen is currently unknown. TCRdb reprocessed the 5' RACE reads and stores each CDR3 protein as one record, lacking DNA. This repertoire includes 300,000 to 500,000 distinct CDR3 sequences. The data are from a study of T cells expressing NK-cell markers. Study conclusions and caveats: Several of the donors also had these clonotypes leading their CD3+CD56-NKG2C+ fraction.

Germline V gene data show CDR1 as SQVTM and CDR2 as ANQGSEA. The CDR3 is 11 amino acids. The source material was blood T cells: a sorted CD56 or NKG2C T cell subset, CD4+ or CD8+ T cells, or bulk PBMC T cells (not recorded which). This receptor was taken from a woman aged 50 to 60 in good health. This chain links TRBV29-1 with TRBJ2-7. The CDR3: CSVGFYYEQYF.